Following are 21 T cell receptor beta chains from one sample sequenced in a study of vaccination and CD4 T cells after COVID-19. Treatment defined: roughly 10-day PBMC culture with coronavirus spike peptide pools or control peptides (ViraFEST assay). These receptors have no known antigen. The Oncomine TCR Beta short-read assay sequenced DNA from cultured CD4+ T cells. MiXCR, run by TCRdb on the PCR reads, gives a single entry per CDR3 protein. The sample gives 20,000 or so distinct CDR3 sequences, 45% to 65% of which show up once; about a tenth is in the top ten. The sequenced sample was CD4+ T cells from blood, cultured in vitro, obtained before SARS-CoV-2 vaccination. Receptor source: a human donor who had recovered from COVID-19.

J is TRBJ2-7 and V is TRBV7-6; TRBD1 matches at 9 bases. Losses at the gene ends were 6 bases for V and 1 base for J; bases not matched to a gene: 4. This CDR3 contains 14 residues. Germline V gene sequence: CDR1 SGHVS, CDR2 FNYEAQ. The CDR3 is CASRSQGASYEQYF. The CDR3 DNA is TGTGCCAGCAGGTCACAGGGGGCGTCCTACGAGCAGTACTTC.

The chain employs TRBV27 and TRBJ2-2; D unresolved. Germline V gene lookup returns CDR1 MNHEY and CDR2 SMNVEV (reference sequence). Deletions cut 6 bases from V and 7 bases from J, with 12 bases between. The CDR3 has 13 amino acids. The CDR3 DNA follows: TGTGCCAGCAGACCTCGGAGCGTCGGGGAGCTGTTTTTT. It specifies CASRPRSVGELFF.

V is TRBV27 and J is TRBJ2-7; TRBD1 is a possible D gene (5 bases). CDR3 length equals 14 residues. V was cut by 2 bases and J by 0 bases, with 8 bases left in between. Per the germline V gene, CDR1 is MNHEY and CDR2 is SMNVEV (reference sequence). CDR3 residues: CASSLVRGSYEQYF. CDR3 sequence (DNA): TGTGCCAGCAGTTTAGTAAGGGGCTCCTACGAGCAGTACTTC.

In its sample, this clonotype was seen once. This chain links TRBV12-3 or TRBV12-4 with TRBJ2-5, with D unresolved. Deletions cut 2 bases from V and 5 bases from J, with 6 bases between. The CDR3 covers 12 residues. For the CDR3, the DNA is TGTGCCAGCAGTTTAATACGGGAGACCCAGTACTTC. Amino acids: CASSLIRETQYF.

The chain carries TRBV9 and TRBJ1-2, with D hard to call. Germline V lookup: CDR1 SGDLS, CDR2 YYNGEE. Deletions cut 4 bases from V and 0 bases from J, with 13 bases between. This CDR3 contains 15 residues. In DNA form, the CDR3 reads TGTGCCAGCAGCCTAGGGAGACCCTCTAACTATGGCTACACCTTC. Its translation: CASSLGRPSNYGYTF.

This chain connects TRBV19 to TRBJ2-1, with D hard to call. The germline V gene encodes CDR1 LNHDA and CDR2 SQIVND (reference sequence). Trimming took off 6 bases at V and 10 bases at J, with 16 bases between the two ends. The CDR3 runs to 13 residues. As DNA, the CDR3 is TGTGCCAGTAGCCCCCCGCAGCCCCGGGAGCAGTTCTTC. Translating gives CASSPPQPREQFF.

This clonotype was counted only a few times. V and J are TRBV12-3 or TRBV12-4 and TRBJ2-2; D could derive from TRBD1 or TRBD2 (6 bases each). This CDR3 is 15 amino acids long. Deletions cut 2 bases from V and 5 bases from J, with 12 bases between. CDR3 sequence: CASSLWGAVTGELFF. In DNA, the CDR3 is TGTGCCAGCAGTTTATGGGGGGCTGTAACCGGGGAGCTGTTTTTT.

This clonotype was detected only a few times. The gene calls are TRBV15 and TRBJ2-7; 8 nucleotides match TRBD2. With 4 bases clipped from V and 0 bases from J, the junction kept 5 bases outside the gene matches. The CDR3 totals 15 residues. CDR1 and CDR2 (germline): LNHNV, YYDKDF (reference sequence). DNA for the CDR3: TGTGCCACCAGCAAGGGACGGGAGGGCTCCTACGAGCAGTACTTC. It encodes CATSKGREGSYEQYF.

The rearrangement links TRBV19 to TRBJ2-7; the D is unclear. Germline loops: CDR1 LNHDA, CDR2 SQIVND (reference sequence). This CDR3 comprises 13 residues. V was shortened by 7 bases and J by 5 bases, with 15 bases between the two germline ends. The CDR3 bases are TGTGCCAGTACCAGTTGGTTAGATGACGAGCAGTACTTC. The encoded protein is CASTSWLDDEQYF.

This chain joins TRBV7-8 and TRBJ2-2; a weak D match, TRBD2 (5 bases). V was shortened by 3 bases and J by 4 bases, with 9 bases between the two germline ends. CDR3 size: 14 residues. Germline values: CDR1 SGHVS, CDR2 FQNEAQ. CDR3 sequence: CASSFTRITGELFF. CDR3 nucleotides: TGTGCCAGCAGCTTTACTAGGATCACCGGGGAGCTGTTTTTT.

The chain recombines TRBV20-1 with TRBJ1-1, with 7 bases that match TRBD1. Germline values: CDR1 DFQATT, CDR2 SNEGSKA (reference sequence). The CDR3 is made up of 14 amino acids. V lost 2 bases, J lost 4 bases, and 7 bases stayed unmatched. The CDR3 sequence is CSARRQGPGTEAFF. In nucleotides, the CDR3 is TGCAGTGCTAGAAGACAGGGTCCGGGCACTGAAGCTTTCTTT.

The chain carries TRBV27 and TRBJ2-7; 8 nucleotides line up with TRBD2. J lost 6 bases, V lost 9 bases, and 10 bases had no gene match. The CDR3 is made up of 13 amino acids. Looked up from germline, CDR1 is MNHEY and CDR2 is SMNVEV (reference sequence). The CDR3 DNA follows: TGTGCCAGGTCGACTAGCGCCAGTCCCGAGCAGTACTTC. Its translation is CARSTSASPEQYF.

V gene TRBV11-2 combines with J gene TRBJ1-1; tentative D call: TRBD1 (5 bases). Germline V gives CDR1 SGHAT, CDR2 FQNNGV. Trimming shortened V by 5 bases and J by 1 base, and 8 bases separated the two germline ends. The CDR3 spans 13 residues. The CDR3 sequence: CASSPQGNTEAFF. The DNA of the CDR3 is TGTGCCAGCAGCCCGCAGGGGAACACTGAAGCTTTCTTT.

V and J are TRBV7-2 and TRBJ2-2, with D possibly TRBD1 on 5 matching bases. Germline CDR1 and CDR2: SGHTA and FQGNSA. The CDR3 has 15 residues. The V gene lost 2 bases and the J gene lost 0 bases, with 7 bases spanning the gap. In DNA, the CDR3 is TGTGCCAGCAGCTTAAGACAGTCGAACACCGGGGAGCTGTTTTTT. Translated: CASSLRQSNTGELFF.

This clonotype was observed a few times. The chain employs TRBV6-2 or TRBV6-3 and TRBJ2-2; a weak D match, TRBD2 (6 bases). Germline V CDR1 and CDR2: MNHEY, SVGEGT. The CDR3 is made up of 15 amino acids. V was pared by 8 bases and J by 0 bases, with 13 bases between. The CDR3 loop reads CASLGGGANTGELFF. In DNA form, the CDR3 reads TGTGCCAGCCTGGGAGGCGGTGCGAACACCGGGGAGCTGTTTTTT.

V gene TRBV24-1 combines with J gene TRBJ2-3; D perhaps matches TRBD1 (5 bases). V lost 3 bases and J lost 0, with 12 bases in between. In germline, CDR1 is KGHDR, CDR2 SFDVKD. This CDR3 comprises 16 residues. The CDR3 nucleotides read TGTGCCACCAGTGATCAGAAGACAGCTAGCACAGATACGCAGTATTTT. It yields the protein CATSDQKTASTDTQYF.

This clonotype was observed a handful of times. The CDR3 loop is CASTGTEGSQVGQPQHF. The CDR3 DNA is TGTGCCAGCACGGGTACTGAGGGGTCGCAGGTCGGACAGCCCCAGCATTTT. This chain joins TRBV6-1 and TRBJ1-5, with D possibly being TRBD1 (5 bases). The CDR3 length is 17 residues. Trimming stripped 7 bases from V and 7 bases from J, with 26 bases between. CDR1 is MNHNS and CDR2 is SASEGT in the germline V gene.

This clonotype was counted a few times. This chain connects TRBV28 to TRBJ1-2; D call uncertain. Germline CDR1 is MDHEN and CDR2 is SYDVKM. V was pared by 2 bases and J by 5 bases, with 9 bases between. The length of the CDR3 is 13 residues. CDR3 in amino acids: CASSLGSGYGYTF. The DNA for the CDR3 is TGTGCCAGCAGTTTAGGGTCGGGGTATGGCTACACCTTC.

The chain couples TRBV28 to TRBJ1-5; D may be TRBD1 (5 bases). V lost 4 bases to trimming and J lost 7 bases, with 14 bases between them. Germline assignment: CDR1 MDHEN and CDR2 SYDVKM. This CDR3 spans 14 amino acids. CDR3 DNA sequence: TGTGCCAGCAGTTCCGGGACGTTGAGCCAGCCCCAGCATTTT. It specifies CASSSGTLSQPQHF.

This clonotype turned up a few times. The genes are TRBV10-2 and TRBJ1-1; the D is unclear. This CDR3 region has 13 residues. CDR1 WSHSY and CDR2 SAAADI come from the germline V gene. V lost 11 bases and J lost 7, with 20 bases in between. The CDR3 DNA reads TGCGCCGCATCAGAGATGAGGGCGAATGAAGCTTTCTTT. Protein sequence: CAASEMRANEAFF.

This clonotype turned up a few times. V is TRBV20-1 and J is TRBJ1-3, with no clear D. Germline lookup yields CDR1 DFQATT and CDR2 SNEGSKA (reference sequence). CDR3 length: 12 residues. V shed 3 bases and J shed 7 bases, with 10 bases lying between them. The CDR3 here is CSASPSGNTIYF. As DNA, the CDR3 is TGCAGTGCTAGCCCCTCGGGGAACACCATATATTTT.